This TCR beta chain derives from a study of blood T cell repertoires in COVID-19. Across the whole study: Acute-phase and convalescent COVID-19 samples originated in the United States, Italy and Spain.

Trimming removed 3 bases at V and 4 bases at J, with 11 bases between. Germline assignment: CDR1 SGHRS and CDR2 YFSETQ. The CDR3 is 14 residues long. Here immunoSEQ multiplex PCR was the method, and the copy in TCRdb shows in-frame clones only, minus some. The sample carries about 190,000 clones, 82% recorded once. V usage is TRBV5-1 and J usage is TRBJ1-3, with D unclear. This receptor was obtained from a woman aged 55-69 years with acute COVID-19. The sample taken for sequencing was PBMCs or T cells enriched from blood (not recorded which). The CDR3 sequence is CASSYLAEGNTIYF. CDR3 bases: TGCGCCAGCAGCTACCTGGCCGAAGGAAACACCATATATTTT.